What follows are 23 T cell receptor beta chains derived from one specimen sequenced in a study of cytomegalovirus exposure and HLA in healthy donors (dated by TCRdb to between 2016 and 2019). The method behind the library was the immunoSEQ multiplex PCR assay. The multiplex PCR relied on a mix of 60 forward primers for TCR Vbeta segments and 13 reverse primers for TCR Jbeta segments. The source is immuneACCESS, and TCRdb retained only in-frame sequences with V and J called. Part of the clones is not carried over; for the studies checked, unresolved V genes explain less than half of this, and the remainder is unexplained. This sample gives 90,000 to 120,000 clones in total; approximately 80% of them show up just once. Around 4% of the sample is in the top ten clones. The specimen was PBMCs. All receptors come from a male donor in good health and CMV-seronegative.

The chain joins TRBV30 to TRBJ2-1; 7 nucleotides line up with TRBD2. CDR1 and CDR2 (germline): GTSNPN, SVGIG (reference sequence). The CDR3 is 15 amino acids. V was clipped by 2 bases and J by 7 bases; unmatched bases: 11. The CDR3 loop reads CAWSRIRGVGNEQFF. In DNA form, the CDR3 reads TGTGCCTGGAGTCGTATCCGGGGGGTGGGGAATGAGCAGTTCTTC.

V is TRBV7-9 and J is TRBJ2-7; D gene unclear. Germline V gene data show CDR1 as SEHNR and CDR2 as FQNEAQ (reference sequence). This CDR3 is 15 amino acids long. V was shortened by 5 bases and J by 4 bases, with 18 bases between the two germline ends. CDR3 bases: TGTGCCAGCAGCAGAATGTACAGTGCCACGTACGAGCAGTACTTC. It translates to CASSRMYSATYEQYF.

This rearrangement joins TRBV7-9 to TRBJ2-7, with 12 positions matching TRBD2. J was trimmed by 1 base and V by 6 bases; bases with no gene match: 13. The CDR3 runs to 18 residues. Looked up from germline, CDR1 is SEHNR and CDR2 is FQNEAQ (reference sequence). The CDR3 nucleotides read TGTGCCAGCAGTCCTGGACTAGCGGGACAGTTTGCGTCCTACGAGCAGTACTTC. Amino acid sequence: CASSPGLAGQFASYEQYF. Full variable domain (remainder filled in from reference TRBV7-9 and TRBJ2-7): DTGVSQNPRHKITKRGQNVTFRCDPISEHNRLYWYRQTLGQGPEFLTYFQNEAQLEKSRLLSDRFSAERPKGSFSTLEIQRTEQGDSAMYLCASSPGLAGQFASYEQYFGPGTRLTVT.

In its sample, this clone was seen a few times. As DNA, the CDR3 is TGTGCCACCTCCCCCGGGACAGGGGAGACCGAGCAGTACTTC. It encodes CATSPGTGETEQYF. The chain employs TRBV27 and TRBJ2-5; 10 nucleotides match TRBD1. The J call may be wrong; the DNA end is better matched by TRBJ2-7. Germline CDR1 and CDR2: MNHEY and SMNVEV (reference sequence). The CDR3 loop spans 14 amino acids.

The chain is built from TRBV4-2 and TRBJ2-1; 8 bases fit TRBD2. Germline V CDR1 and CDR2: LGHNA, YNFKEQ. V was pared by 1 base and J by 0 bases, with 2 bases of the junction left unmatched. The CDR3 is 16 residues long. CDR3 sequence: CASSQVGTSSYNEQFF. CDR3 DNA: TGTGCCAGCAGCCAAGTAGGGACTAGCTCCTACAATGAGCAGTTCTTC.

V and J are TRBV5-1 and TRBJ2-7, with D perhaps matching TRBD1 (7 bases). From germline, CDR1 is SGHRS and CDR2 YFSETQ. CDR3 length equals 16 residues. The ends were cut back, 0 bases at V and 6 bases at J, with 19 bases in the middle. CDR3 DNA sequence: TGCGCCAGCAGCTTGGGGTGGGGGGACAGTGCTTCCGAGCAGTACTTC. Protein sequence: CASSLGWGDSASEQYF. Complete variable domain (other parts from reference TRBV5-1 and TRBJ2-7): KAGVTQTPRYLIKTRGQQVTLSCSPISGHRSVSWYQQTPGQGLQFLFEYFSETQRNKGNFPGRFSGRQFSNSRSEMNVSTLELGDSALYLCASSLGWGDSASEQYFGPGTRLTVT.

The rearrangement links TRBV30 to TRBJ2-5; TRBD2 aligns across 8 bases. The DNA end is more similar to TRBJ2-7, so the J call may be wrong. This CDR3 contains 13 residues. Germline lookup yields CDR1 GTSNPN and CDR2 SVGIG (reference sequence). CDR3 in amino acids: CAWSNAGGGEQYF. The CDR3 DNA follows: TGTGCCTGGAGTAACGCGGGAGGAGGCGAGCAGTACTTC.

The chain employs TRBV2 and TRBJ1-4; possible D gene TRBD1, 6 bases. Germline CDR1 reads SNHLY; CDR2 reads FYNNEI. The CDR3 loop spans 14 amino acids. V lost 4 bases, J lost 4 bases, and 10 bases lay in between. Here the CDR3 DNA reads TGTGCCAGCAGTGGACAGGATCGTAATGAAAAACTGTTTTTT. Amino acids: CASSGQDRNEKLFF. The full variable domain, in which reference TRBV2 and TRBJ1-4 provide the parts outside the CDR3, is EPEVTQTPSHQVTQMGQEVILRCVPISNHLYFYWYRQILGQKVEFLVSFYNNEISEKSEIFDDQFSVERPDGSNFTLKIRSTKLEDSAMYFCASSGQDRNEKLFFGSGTQLSVL.

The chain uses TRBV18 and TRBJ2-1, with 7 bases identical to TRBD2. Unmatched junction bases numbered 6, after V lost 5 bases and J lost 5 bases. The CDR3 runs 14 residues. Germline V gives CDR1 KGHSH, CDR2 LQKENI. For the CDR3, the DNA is TGTGCCAGCTCAGAATTAGCGGGTAACAATGAGCAGTTCTTC. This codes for CASSELAGNNEQFF.

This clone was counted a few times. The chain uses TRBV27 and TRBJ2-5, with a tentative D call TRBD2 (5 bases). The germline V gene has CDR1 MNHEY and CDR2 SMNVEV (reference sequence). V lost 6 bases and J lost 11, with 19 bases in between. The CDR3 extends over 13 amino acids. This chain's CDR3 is CASRGRSLREQYF. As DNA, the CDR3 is TGTGCCAGCAGAGGCAGGTCCCTTAGGGAGCAGTACTTC.

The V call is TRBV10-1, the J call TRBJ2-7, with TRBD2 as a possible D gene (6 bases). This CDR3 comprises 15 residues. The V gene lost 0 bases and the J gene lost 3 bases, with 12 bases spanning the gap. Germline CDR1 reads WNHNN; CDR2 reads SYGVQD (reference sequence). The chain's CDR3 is CASSESRTKIYEQYF. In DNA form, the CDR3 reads TGCGCCAGCAGTGAGTCGAGGACTAAGATCTACGAGCAGTACTTC.

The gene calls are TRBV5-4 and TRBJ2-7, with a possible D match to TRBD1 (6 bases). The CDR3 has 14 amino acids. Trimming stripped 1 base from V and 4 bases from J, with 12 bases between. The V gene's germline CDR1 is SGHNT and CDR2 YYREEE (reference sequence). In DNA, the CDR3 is TGTGCCAGCAGCTTGTGGACAGAAGTTTACGAGCAGTACTTC. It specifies CASSLWTEVYEQYF.

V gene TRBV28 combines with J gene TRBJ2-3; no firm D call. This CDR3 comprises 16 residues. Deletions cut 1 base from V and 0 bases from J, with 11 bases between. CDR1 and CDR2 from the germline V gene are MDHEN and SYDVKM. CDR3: CASSLYSPTSTDTQYF. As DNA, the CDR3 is TGTGCCAGCAGTTTATATTCGCCCACTAGCACAGATACGCAGTATTTT.

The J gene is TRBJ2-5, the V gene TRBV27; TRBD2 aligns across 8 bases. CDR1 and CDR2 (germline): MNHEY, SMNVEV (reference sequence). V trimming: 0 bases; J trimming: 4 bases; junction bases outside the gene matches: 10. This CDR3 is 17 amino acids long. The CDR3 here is CASSLSSPGGYRETQYF. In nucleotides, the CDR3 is TGTGCCAGCAGTTTATCTTCGCCGGGGGGGTACCGAGAGACCCAGTACTTC.

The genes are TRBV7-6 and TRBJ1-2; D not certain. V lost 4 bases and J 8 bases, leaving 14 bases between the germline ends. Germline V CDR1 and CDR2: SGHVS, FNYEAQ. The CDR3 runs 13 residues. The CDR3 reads CASSSLGGFGYTF. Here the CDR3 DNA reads TGTGCCAGCAGCTCTTTGGGAGGGTTCGGCTACACCTTC. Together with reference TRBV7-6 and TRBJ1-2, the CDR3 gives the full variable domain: GAGVSQSPRYKVTKRGQDVALRCDPISGHVSLYWYRQALGQGPEFLTYFNYEAQQDKSGLPNDRFSAERPEGSISTLTIQRTEQRDSAMYRCASSSLGGFGYTFGSGTRLTVV.

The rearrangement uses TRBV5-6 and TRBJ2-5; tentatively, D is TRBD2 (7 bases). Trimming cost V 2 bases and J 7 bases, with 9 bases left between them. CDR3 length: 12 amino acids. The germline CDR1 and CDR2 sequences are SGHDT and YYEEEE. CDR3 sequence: CASSLGGGTQYF. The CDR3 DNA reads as TGTGCCAGCAGCTTAGGGGGGGGGACCCAGTACTTC.

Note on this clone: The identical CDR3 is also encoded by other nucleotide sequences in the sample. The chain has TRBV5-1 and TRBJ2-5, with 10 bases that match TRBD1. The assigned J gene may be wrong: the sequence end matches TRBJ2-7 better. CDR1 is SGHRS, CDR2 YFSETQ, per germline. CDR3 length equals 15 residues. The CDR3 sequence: CASSLEGQGAYEQYF. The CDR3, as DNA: TGCGCCAGCAGCTTGGAAGGACAGGGGGCCTACGAGCAGTACTTC.

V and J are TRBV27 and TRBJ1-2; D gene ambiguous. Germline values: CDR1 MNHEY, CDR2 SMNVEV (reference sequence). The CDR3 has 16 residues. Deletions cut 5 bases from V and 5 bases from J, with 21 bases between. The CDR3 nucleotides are TGTGCCAGCAGTCCCCAACCGGGAGTTTCCCGATATGGCTACACCTTC. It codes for CASSPQPGVSRYGYTF.

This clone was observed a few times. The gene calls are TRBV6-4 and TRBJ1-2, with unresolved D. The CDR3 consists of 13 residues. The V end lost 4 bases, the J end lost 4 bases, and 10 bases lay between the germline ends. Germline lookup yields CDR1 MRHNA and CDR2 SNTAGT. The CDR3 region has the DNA TGTGCCAGCAGTGCTCAGGCTTTCTATGGCTACACCTTC. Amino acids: CASSAQAFYGYTF.

The CDR3 nucleotides read TGTGCCAGCAGCCAGGGGTATTCCGCTTCCTACGAGCAGTACTTC. Translating it yields CASSQGYSASYEQYF. The chain carries TRBV9 and TRBJ2-7, with D possibly TRBD1 on 6 matching bases. The ends were cut back, 4 bases at V and 1 base at J, with 15 bases in the middle. This CDR3 comprises 15 residues. From germline, CDR1 is SGDLS and CDR2 YYNGEE.

The CDR3: CASSSTGRGEQFF. Here the CDR3 DNA reads TGTGCCAGCAGCTCAACAGGGAGGGGTGAGCAGTTCTTC. The chain carries TRBV7-3 and TRBJ2-1; weak D call: TRBD2 (7 bases). Trimming took off 4 bases at V and 9 bases at J, with 13 bases between the two ends. The CDR3 length is 13 residues. The germline V gene has CDR1 SGHTA and CDR2 FQGTGA.

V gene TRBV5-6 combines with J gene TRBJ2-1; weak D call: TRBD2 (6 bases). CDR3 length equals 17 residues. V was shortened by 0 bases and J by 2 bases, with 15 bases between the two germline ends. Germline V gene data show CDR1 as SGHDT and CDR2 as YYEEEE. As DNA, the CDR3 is TGTGCCAGCAGCTTGGGTGGGCGTCTAGCGACCTACAATGAGCAGTTCTTC. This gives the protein CASSLGGRLATYNEQFF.

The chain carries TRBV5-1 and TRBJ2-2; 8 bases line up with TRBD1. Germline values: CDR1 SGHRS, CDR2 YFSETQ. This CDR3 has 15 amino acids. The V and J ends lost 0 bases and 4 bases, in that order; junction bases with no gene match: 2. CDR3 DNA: TGCGCCAGCAGCTTGGGAGACAGGGGCACCGGGGAGCTGTTTTTT. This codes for CASSLGDRGTGELFF.